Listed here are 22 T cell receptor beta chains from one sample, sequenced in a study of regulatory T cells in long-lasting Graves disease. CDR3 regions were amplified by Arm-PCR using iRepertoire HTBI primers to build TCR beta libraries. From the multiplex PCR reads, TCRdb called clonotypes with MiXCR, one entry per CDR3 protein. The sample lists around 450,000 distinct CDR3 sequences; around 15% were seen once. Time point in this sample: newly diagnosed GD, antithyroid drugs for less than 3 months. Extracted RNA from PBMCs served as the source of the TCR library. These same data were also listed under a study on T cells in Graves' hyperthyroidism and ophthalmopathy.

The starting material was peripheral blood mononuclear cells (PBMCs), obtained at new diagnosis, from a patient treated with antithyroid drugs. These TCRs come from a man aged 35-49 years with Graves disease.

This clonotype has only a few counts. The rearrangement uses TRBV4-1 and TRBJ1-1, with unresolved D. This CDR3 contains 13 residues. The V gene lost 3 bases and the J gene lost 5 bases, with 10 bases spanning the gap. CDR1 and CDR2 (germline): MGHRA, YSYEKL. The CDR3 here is CASSHVLRTEAFF. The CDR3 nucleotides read TGCGCCAGCAGCCACGTGCTGCGGACTGAAGCTTTCTTT.

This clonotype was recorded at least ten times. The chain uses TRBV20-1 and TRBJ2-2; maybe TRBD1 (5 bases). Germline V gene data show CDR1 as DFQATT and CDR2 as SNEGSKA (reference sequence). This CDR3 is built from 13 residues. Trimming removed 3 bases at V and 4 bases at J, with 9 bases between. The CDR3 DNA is TGCAGTGCTAGTGCAGGGTTCACCGGGGAGCTGTTTTTT. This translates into CSASAGFTGELFF.

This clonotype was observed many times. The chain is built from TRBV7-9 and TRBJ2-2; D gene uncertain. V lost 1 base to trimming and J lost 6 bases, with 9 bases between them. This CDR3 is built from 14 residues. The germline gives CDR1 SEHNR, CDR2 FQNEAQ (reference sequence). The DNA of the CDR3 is TGTGCCAGCAGCTTAGGGGTTTACGCCGGGGAGCTGTTTTTT. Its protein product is CASSLGVYAGELFF.

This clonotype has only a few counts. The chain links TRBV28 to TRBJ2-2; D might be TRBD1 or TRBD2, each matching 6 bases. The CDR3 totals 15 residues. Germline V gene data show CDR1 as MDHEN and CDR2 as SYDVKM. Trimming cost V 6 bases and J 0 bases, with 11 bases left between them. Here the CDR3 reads CASRPRGANTGELFF. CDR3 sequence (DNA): TGTGCCAGCAGGCCTAGGGGGGCGAACACCGGGGAGCTGTTTTTT.

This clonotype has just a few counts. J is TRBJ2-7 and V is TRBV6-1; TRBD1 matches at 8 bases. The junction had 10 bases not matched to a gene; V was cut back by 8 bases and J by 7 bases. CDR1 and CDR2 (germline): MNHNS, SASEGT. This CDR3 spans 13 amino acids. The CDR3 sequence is CASGQGQSREQYF. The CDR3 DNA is TGTGCCAGCGGACAGGGTCAGTCGCGGGAGCAGTACTTC.

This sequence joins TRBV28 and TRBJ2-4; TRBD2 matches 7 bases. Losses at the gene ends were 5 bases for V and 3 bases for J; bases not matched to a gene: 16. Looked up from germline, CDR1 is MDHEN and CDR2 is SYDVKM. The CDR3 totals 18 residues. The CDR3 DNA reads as TGTGCCAGCAGTCCCTTCTCAGGGAGGGGTTCAGGCAAAAACATTCAGTACTTC. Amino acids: CASSPFSGRGSGKNIQYF.

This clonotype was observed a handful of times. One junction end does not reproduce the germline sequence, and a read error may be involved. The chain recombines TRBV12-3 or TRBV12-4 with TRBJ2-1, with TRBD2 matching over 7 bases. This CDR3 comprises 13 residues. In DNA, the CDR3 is TGTGCCAGCAGTTCCCCCGGGAGGCCAGGTCGGCTCTTC. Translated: CASSSPGRPGRLF.

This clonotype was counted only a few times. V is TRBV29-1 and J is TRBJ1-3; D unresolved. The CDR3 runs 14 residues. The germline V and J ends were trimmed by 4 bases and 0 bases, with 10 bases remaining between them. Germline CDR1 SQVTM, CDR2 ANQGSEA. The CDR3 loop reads CSVGLGNSGNTIYF. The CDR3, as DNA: TGCAGCGTTGGGCTCGGGAACTCTGGAAACACCATATATTTT. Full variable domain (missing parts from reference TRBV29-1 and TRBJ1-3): SAVISQKPSRDICQRGTSLTIQCQVDSQVTMMFWYRQQPGQSLTLIATANQGSEATYESGFVIDKFPISRPNLTFSTLTVSNMSPEDSSIYLCSVGLGNSGNTIYFGEGSWLTVV.

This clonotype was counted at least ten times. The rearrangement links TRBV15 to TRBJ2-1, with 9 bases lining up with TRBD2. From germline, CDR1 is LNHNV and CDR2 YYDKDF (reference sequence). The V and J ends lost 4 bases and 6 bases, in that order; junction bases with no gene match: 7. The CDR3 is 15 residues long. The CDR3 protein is CATSTRVAGANEQFF. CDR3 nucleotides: TGTGCCACCAGCACACGGGTAGCGGGGGCCAATGAGCAGTTCTTC.

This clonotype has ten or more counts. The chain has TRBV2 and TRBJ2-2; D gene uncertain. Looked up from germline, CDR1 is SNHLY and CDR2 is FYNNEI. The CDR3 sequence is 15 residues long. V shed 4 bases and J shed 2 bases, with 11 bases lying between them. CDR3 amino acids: CASSGNRLNTGELFF. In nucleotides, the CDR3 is TGTGCCAGCAGTGGAAATCGGTTAAACACCGGGGAGCTGTTTTTT.

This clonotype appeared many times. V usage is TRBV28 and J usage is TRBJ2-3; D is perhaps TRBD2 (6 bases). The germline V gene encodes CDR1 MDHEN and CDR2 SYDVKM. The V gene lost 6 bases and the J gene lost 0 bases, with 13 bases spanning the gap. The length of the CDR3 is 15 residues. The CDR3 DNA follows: TGTGCCAGCAGCAAGGGAGGCCCAAGCACAGATACGCAGTATTTT. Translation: CASSKGGPSTDTQYF.

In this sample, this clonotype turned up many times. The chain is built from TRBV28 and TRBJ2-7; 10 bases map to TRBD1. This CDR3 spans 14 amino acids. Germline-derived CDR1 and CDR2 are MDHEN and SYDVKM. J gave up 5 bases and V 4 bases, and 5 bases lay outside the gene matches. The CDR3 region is CASSSDRGPDEQYF. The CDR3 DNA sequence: TGTGCCAGCAGTTCAGACAGGGGGCCAGACGAGCAGTACTTC.

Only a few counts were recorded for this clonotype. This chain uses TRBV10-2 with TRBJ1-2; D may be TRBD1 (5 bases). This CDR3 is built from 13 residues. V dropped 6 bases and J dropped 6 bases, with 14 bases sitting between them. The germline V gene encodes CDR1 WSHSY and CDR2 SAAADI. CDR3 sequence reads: CASSEIRGNGYTF. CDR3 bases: TGCGCCAGCAGCGAAATACGGGGGAATGGCTACACCTTC.

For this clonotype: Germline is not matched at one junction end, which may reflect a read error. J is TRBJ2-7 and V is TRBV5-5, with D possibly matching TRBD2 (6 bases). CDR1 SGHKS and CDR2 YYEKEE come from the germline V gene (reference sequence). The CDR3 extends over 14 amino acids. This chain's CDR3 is CASSYGGTAYERYF. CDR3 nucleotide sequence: TGTGCCAGCAGTTATGGGGGGACGGCCTACGAGCGGTACTTC.

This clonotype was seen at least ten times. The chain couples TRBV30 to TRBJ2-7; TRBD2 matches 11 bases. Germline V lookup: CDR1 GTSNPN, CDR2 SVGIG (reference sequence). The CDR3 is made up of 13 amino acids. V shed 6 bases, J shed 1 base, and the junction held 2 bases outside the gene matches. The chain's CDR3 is CACTSGSSYEQYF. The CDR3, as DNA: TGTGCCTGCACTAGCGGGAGTTCCTACGAGCAGTACTTC.

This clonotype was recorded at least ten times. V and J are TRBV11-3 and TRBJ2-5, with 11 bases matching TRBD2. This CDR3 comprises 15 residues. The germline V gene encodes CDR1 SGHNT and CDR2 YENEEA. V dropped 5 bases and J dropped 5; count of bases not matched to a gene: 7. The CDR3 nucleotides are TGTGCCAGCAGCCCCCTAGCGGGAGGTGTGGAGACCCAGTACTTC. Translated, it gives CASSPLAGGVETQYF.

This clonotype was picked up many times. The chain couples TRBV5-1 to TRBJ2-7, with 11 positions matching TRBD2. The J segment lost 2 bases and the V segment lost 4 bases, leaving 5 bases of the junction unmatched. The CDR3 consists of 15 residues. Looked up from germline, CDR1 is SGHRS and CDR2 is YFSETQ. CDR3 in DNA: TGCGCCAGCAGCGGGGGGACTAGCGGAGCCTACGAGCAGTACTTC. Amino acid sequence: CASSGGTSGAYEQYF.

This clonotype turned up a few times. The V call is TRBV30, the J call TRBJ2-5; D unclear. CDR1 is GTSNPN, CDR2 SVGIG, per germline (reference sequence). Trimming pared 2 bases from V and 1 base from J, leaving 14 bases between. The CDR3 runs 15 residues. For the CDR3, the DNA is TGTGCCTGGAGTCAACAAGGGAACCCCCAAGAGACCCAGTACTTC. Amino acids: CAWSQQGNPQETQYF.

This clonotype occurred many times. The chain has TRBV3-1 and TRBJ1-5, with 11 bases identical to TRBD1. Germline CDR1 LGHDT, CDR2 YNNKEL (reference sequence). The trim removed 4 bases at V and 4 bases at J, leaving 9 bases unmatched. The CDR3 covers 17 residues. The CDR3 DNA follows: TGTGCCAGCAGCCTTCACCCTGGGACAGGGGGTAATCAGCCCCAGCATTTT. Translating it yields CASSLHPGTGGNQPQHF.

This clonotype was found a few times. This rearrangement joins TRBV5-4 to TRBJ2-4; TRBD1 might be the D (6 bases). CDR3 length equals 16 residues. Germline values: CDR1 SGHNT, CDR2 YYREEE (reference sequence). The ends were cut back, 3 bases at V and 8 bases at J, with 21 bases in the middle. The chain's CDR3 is CASSYRDITAHDIQYF. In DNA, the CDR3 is TGTGCCAGCAGCTACCGGGACATTACGGCGCATGACATTCAGTACTTC.

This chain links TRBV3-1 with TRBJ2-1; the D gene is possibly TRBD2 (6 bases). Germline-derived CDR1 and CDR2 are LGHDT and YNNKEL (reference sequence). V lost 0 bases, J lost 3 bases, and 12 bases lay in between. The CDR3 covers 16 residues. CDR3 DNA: TGTGCCAGCAGCCAAGATGGTCGGGAGTTCTACAATGAGCAGTTCTTC. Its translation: CASSQDGREFYNEQFF.

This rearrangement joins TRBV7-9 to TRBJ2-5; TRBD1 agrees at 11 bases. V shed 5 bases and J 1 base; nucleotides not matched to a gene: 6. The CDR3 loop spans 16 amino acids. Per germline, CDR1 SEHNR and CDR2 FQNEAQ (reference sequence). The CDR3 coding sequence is TGTGCCAGCAGCCCCCGGGACAGGGGGAGCCAAGAGACCCAGTACTTC. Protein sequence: CASSPRDRGSQETQYF.